Shown below are 8 T cell receptor beta chains from a single sample sequenced in a study of blood T cell repertoires in COVID-19. Only in-frame clones appear in the TCRdb table, and some are missing; sequencing was by immunoSEQ multiplex PCR. In the table there are 150,000 to 200,000 clones, 85% to 90% of which are singletons. Sequencing used peripheral blood. Every receptor here comes from an older person with COVID-19, enrolled during active disease.

The V and J genes are TRBV9 and TRBJ2-1, with 7 nucleotides matching TRBD1. This CDR3 comprises 14 residues. V lost 4 bases to trimming and J lost 8 bases; unmatched junction nucleotides: 9. Germline CDR1 SGDLS, CDR2 YYNGEE. The DNA for the CDR3 is TGTGCCAGCAGCTCGAGCCCCGACAGGGATGAGCAGTTCTTC. Its translation: CASSSSPDRDEQFF.

This chain links TRBV7-2 with TRBJ1-2, with TRBD1 matching 9 bases. Unmatched junction bases numbered 8, after V lost 0 bases and J lost 6 bases. This CDR3 comprises 16 residues. Germline V gene data show CDR1 as SGHTA and CDR2 as FQGNSA. The CDR3 protein is CASSLAVLQGADGYTF. CDR3 sequence (DNA): TGTGCCAGCAGCTTAGCGGTCTTACAGGGGGCCGATGGCTACACCTTC.

This chain links TRBV6-2 or TRBV6-3 with TRBJ2-2; 9 nucleotides match TRBD2. The CDR3 sequence is 16 residues long. Losses at the gene ends were 2 bases for V and 6 bases for J; bases not matched to a gene: 7. Germline assignment: CDR1 MNHEY and CDR2 SVGEGT. CDR3 in amino acids: CASSYTWTSAPGELFF. The CDR3 region has the DNA TGTGCCAGCAGTTACACCTGGACTAGCGCCCCCGGGGAGCTGTTTTTT.

The CDR3 DNA reads TGTGCCATCAGTGACCTAGGAGGTGTCTCCGAGCAGTACTTC. As protein: CAISDLGGVSEQYF. The V gene is TRBV10-3, the J gene TRBJ2-7; weak D call: TRBD2 (5 bases). CDR1 ENHRY and CDR2 SYGVKD come from the germline V gene. The CDR3 consists of 14 residues. Trimming took off 3 bases at V and 6 bases at J, with 15 bases between the two ends.

This chain links TRBV30 with TRBJ1-1; 11 nucleotides match TRBD1. CDR1 GTSNPN and CDR2 SVGIG come from the germline V gene (reference sequence). Losses at the gene ends were 6 bases for V and 6 bases for J; bases not matched to a gene: 6. The CDR3 extends over 13 amino acids. In nucleotides, the CDR3 is TGTGCCTGCCTCGAGGGACAGGGGGCTGAAGCTTTCTTT. It codes for CACLEGQGAEAFF.

The chain recombines TRBV6-5 with TRBJ1-2, with a tentative D call TRBD1 (5 bases). The germline V and J ends were trimmed by 7 bases and 8 bases, with 20 bases remaining between them. Germline V CDR1 and CDR2: MNHEY, SVGAGI. This CDR3 has 14 residues. CDR3 in amino acids: CASNGGLTVGGYTF. The CDR3 DNA is TGTGCCAGCAATGGGGGGTTGACCGTAGGCGGCTACACCTTC.

The rearrangement joins TRBV16 to TRBJ1-3; the D gene is possibly TRBD1 (6 bases). The V gene's germline CDR1 is KGHSY and CDR2 FQNENV. The CDR3 sequence is 16 residues long. With 0 bases removed from V and 4 bases from J, the gap between germline ends came to 13 bases. The CDR3 sequence is CASSQSRGQSGNTIYF. CDR3 in DNA: TGTGCCAGCAGCCAATCACGAGGACAGTCCGGAAACACCATATATTTT.

The gene calls are TRBV7-9 and TRBJ2-1, with D uncertain. The CDR3 sequence is 12 residues long. Germline-derived CDR1 and CDR2 are SEHNR and FQNEAQ (reference sequence). Trimming removed 2 bases from V and 7 bases from J, with 6 bases in between. The DNA of the CDR3 is TGTGCCAGCAGCTTACAAGAGAATGAGCAGTTCTTC. It is translated as CASSLQENEQFF.